This T cell receptor beta chain derives from a study of spatial heterogeneity in lung cancer. The study's findings and limits: Tumor mutation counts were tracked by expanded intratumoral alpha and beta TCR counts.

Using its own MiXCR run on the 5' RACE reads, TCRdb lists one record per CDR3 protein. The sample lists some 7,900 distinct CDR3 sequences, over 6.5% occurring once. Sample time point: sample taken at primary tumor resection. This clonotype came up many times. The antigen remains unidentified. Germline trimming cut 0 bases from V and 8 bases from J; bases unmatched to any gene: 8. The germline V gene encodes CDR1 SGHRS and CDR2 YFSETQ. CDR3 length equals 15 residues. The rearrangement uses TRBV5-1 and TRBJ2-1; 7 bases map to TRBD2. This specimen consisted of lung tumor tissue, obtained at surgery. This sequence was found in a female donor with early-stage non-small cell lung cancer. As DNA, the CDR3 is TGCGCCAGCAGCTTGGTCCCTCTAGCGGTGGATGAGCAGTTCTTC. Protein sequence: CASSLVPLAVDEQFF.